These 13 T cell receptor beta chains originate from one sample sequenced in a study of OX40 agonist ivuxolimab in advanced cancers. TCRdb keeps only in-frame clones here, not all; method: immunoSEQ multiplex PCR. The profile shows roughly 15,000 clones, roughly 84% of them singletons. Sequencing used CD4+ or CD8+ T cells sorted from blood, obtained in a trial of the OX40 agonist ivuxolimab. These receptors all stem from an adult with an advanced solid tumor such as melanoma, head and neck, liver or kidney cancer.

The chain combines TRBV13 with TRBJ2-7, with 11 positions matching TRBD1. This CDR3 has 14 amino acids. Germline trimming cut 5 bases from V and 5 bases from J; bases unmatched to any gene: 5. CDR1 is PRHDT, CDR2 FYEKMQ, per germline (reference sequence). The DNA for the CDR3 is TGTGCCAGCAGCCCGGACAGGGGGCTTGACGAGCAGTACTTC. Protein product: CASSPDRGLDEQYF.

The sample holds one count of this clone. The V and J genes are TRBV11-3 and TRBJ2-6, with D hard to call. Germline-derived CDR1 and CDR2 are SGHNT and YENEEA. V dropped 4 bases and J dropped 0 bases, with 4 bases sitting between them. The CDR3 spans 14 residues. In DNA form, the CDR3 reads TGTGCCAGCAGCTGGAGCTCTGGGGCCAACGTCCTGACTTTC. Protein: CASSWSSGANVLTF.

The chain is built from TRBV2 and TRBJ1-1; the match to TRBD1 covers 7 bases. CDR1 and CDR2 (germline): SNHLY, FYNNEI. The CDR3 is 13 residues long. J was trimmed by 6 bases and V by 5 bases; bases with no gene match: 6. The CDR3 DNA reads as TGTGCCAGCAGTCTGACAGGGTATGCTGAAGCTTTCTTT. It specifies CASSLTGYAEAFF. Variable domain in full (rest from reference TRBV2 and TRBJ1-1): EPEVTQTPSHQVTQMGQEVILRCVPISNHLYFYWYRQILGQKVEFLVSFYNNEISEKSEIFDDQFSVERPDGSNFTLKIRSTKLEDSAMYFCASSLTGYAEAFFGQGTRLTVV.

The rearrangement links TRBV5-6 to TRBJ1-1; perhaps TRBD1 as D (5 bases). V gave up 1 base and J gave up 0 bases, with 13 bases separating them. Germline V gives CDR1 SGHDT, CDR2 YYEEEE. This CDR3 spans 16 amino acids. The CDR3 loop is CASSLTWTFMNTEAFF. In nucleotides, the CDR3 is TGTGCCAGCAGCTTGACGTGGACATTTATGAACACTGAAGCTTTCTTT.

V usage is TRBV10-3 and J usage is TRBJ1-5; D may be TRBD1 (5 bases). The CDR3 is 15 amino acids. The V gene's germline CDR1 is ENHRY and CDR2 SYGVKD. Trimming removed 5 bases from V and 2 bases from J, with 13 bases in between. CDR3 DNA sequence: TGTGCCATCAGTCAGGGTAGGGGTGGCAATCAGCCCCAGCATTTT. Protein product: CAISQGRGGNQPQHF.

DNA of the CDR3: TGTGCCAGCAGCGTAAACAGGGAGAACTCTGGAAACACCATATATTTT. Encoded protein: CASSVNRENSGNTIYF. V is TRBV9 and J is TRBJ1-3, with D possibly matching TRBD1 (6 bases). The germline V and J ends were trimmed by 1 base and 0 bases, with 11 bases remaining between them. The CDR3 extends over 16 amino acids. Germline V gene lookup returns CDR1 SGDLS and CDR2 YYNGEE. Filled out from reference TRBV9 and TRBJ1-3, the complete variable domain reads DSGVTQTPKHLITATGQRVTLRCSPRSGDLSVYWYQQSLDQGLQFLIQYYNGEERAKGNILERFSAQQFPDLHSELNLSSLELGDSALYFCASSVNRENSGNTIYFGEGSWLTVV.

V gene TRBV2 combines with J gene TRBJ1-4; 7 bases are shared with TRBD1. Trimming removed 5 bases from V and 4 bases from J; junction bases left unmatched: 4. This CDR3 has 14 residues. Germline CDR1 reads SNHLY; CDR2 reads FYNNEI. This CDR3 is CASSSGQFNEKLFF. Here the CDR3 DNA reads TGTGCCAGCAGTTCGGGACAGTTTAATGAAAAACTGTTTTTT. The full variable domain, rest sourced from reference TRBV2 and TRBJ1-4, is EPEVTQTPSHQVTQMGQEVILRCVPISNHLYFYWYRQILGQKVEFLVSFYNNEISEKSEIFDDQFSVERPDGSNFTLKIRSTKLEDSAMYFCASSSGQFNEKLFFGSGTQLSVL.

CDR3 nucleotide sequence: TGTGCCAGCAGTGGGGGAGGACTAGCCTACAATGAGCAGTTCTTC. Amino acid sequence: CASSGGGLAYNEQFF. The chain has TRBV2 and TRBJ2-1; 7 nucleotides line up with TRBD2. Germline-derived CDR1 and CDR2 are SNHLY and FYNNEI. V was pared by 4 bases and J by 2 bases, with 5 bases of the junction left unmatched. The CDR3 covers 15 residues.

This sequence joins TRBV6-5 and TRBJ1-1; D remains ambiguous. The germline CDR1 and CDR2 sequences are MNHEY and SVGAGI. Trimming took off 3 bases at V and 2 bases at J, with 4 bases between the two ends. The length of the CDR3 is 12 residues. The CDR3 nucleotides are TGTGCCAGCAGTTATGAAAACACTGAAGCTTTCTTT. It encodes CASSYENTEAFF.

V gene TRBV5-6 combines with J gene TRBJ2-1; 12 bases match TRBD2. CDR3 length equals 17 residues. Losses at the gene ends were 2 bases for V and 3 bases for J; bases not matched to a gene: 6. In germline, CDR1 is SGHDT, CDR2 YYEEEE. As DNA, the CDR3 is TGTGCCAGCAGCTTCATATCTAGCGGGGGGGACTACAATGAGCAGTTCTTC. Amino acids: CASSFISSGGDYNEQFF.

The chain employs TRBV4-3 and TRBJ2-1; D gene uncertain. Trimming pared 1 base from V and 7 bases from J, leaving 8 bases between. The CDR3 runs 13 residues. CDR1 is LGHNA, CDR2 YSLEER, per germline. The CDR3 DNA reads TGCGCCAGCAGCCAAGCCAACGGAAATGAGCAGTTCTTC. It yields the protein CASSQANGNEQFF.

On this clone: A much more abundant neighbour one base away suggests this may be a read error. CDR3 nucleotide sequence: TGTGCCAGCAGCTTGGCCACCTACGAGCAGTACTTC. Amino acids: CASSLATYEQYF. V is TRBV9 and J is TRBJ2-7; D gene unclear. V lost 4 bases, J lost 2 bases, and 7 bases lay in between. Germline loops: CDR1 SGDLS, CDR2 YYNGEE. CDR3 length equals 12 residues.

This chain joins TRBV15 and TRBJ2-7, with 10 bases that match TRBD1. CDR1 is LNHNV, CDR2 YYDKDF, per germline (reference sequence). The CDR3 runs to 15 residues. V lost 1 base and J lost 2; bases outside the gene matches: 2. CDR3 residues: CATSRAGTGAYEQYF. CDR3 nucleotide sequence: TGTGCCACCAGCAGAGCCGGGACAGGGGCCTACGAGCAGTACTTC.